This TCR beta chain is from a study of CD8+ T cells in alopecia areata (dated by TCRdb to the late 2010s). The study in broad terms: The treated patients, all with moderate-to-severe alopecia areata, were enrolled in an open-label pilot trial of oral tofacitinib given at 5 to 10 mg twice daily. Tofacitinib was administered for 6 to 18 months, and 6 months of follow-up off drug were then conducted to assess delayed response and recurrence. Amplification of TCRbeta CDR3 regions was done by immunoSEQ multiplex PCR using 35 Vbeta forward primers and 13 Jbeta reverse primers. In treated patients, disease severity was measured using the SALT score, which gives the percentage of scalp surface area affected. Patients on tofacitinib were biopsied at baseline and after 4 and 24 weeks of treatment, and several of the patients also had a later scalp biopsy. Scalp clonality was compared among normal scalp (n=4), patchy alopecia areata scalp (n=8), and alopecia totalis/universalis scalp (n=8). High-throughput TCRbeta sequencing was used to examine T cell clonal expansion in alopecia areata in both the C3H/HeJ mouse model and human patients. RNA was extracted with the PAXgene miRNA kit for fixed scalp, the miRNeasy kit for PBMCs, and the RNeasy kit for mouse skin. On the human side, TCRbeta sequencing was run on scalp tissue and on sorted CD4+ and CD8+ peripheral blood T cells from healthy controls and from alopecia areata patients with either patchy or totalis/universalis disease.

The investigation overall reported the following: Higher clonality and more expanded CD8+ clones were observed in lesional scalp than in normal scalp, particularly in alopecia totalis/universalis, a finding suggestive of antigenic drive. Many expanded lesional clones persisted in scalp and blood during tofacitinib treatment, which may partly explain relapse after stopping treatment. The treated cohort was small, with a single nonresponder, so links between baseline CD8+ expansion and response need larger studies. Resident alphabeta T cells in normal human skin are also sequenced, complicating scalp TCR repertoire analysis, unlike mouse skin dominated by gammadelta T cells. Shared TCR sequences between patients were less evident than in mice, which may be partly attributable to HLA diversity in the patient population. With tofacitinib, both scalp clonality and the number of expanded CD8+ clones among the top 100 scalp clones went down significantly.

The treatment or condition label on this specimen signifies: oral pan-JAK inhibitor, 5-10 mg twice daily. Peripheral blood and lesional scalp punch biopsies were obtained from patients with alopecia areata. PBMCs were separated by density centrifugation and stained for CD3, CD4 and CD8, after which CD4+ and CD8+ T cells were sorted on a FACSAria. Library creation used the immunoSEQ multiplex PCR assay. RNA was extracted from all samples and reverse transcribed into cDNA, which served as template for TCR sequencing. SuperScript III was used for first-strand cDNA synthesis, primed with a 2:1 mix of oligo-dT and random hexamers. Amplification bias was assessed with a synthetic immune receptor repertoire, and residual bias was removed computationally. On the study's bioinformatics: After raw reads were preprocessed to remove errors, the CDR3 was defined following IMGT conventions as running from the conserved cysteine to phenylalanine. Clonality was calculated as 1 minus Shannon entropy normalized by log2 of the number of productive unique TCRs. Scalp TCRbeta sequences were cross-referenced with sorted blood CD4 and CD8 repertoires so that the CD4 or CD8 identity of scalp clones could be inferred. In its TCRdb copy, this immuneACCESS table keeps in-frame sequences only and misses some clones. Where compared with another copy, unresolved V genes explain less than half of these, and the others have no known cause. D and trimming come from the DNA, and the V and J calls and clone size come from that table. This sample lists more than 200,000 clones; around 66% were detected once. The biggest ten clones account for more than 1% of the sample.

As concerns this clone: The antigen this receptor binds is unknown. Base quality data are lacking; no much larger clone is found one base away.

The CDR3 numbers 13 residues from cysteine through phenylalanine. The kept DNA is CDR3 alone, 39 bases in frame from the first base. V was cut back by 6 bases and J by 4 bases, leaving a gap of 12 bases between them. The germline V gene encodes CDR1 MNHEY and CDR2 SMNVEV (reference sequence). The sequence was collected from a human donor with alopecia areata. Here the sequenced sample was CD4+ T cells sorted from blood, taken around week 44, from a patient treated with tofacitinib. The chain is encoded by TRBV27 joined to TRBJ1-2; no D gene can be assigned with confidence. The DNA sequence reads TGTGCCAGCAGGGGAAGCAATGGCTATGGCTACACCTTC. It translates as CASRGSNGYGYTF.